This section outlines one T cell receptor beta chain sequence together with its context. CDR1 and CDR2 from the germline V gene are SGHTA and FQGNSA. V was pared by 4 bases and J by 8 bases, with 10 bases of the junction left unmatched. The CDR3 is 15 amino acids. This entry belongs to a study of blood T cell repertoires in COVID-19. About the research overall: Acute-phase and convalescent COVID-19 samples originated in the United States, Italy and Spain.

The method was immunoSEQ multiplex PCR; TCRdb's version includes in-frame clones alone and lacks a portion of them. The sample carries about 150,000 clones, over 75% recorded once. The chain joins TRBV7-2 to TRBJ2-1; TRBD2 aligns across 8 bases. Source material: peripheral blood. This receptor was taken from a man in his 60s with COVID-19, enrolled during active disease. The CDR3 here is CASSSPGLGGHEQFF. The CDR3 nucleotides read TGTGCCAGCAGCTCGCCGGGACTAGGGGGTCATGAGCAGTTCTTC.